Following are 5 T cell receptor beta chains from one sample sequenced in a study of regulatory T cells in long-lasting Graves disease (dated by TCRdb to the early 2020s). What this sample's time point label stands for: persistent/refractory GD, antithyroid drugs over 5 years with positive TRAb. For both TCR sequencing and RNA sequencing, RNA was extracted from PBMCs in TRIzol. The method behind the library was multiplex PCR. Sequencing instrument: Illumina HiSeq 4000. iRepertoire HTBI primers and Arm-PCR amplification of CDR3 regions were used to construct TCR beta libraries. The public sequencing data were trimmed at Q25 with fastp and processed into clonotypes with MiXCR by TCRdb, which kept only in-frame beta chains. Each entry is one CDR3 protein sequence, shown with its most common DNA and genes. The sample data list about 340,000 distinct CDR3 sequences, and around 19% of these were observed just once. The ten largest clones add up to roughly 27% of the sample.

The specimen was peripheral blood mononuclear cells (PBMCs), collected when the disease was refractory, from a patient treated with antithyroid drugs. These TCRs come from a female donor with Graves disease.

Ten or more counts support this clonotype. The V and J genes are TRBV5-1 and TRBJ2-7; TRBD1 matches 11 bases. V gave up 0 bases and J gave up 6 bases; unmatched junction bases: 5. The length of the CDR3 is 15 residues. CDR1 and CDR2 (germline): SGHRS, YFSETQ. This chain's CDR3 is CASSLAAGTGGEQYF. In nucleotides, the CDR3 is TGCGCCAGCAGCTTGGCCGCCGGGACAGGGGGCGAGCAGTACTTC. The whole variable domain, remainder taken from reference TRBV5-1 and TRBJ2-7, is KAGVTQTPRYLIKTRGQQVTLSCSPISGHRSVSWYQQTPGQGLQFLFEYFSETQRNKGNFPGRFSGRQFSNSRSEMNVSTLELGDSALYLCASSLAAGTGGEQYFGPGTRLTVT.

This clonotype has a count of ten or more. The CDR3 protein is CASRRTSGGTQETQYF. The CDR3 coding sequence is TGTGCCAGCAGGAGGACTAGCGGGGGGACGCAAGAGACCCAGTACTTC. V is TRBV6-1 and J is TRBJ2-5; the match to TRBD2 covers 14 bases. V gave up 6 bases and J gave up 2 bases; unmatched junction bases: 5. Germline CDR1 is MNHNS and CDR2 is SASEGT. The CDR3 totals 16 residues.

This clonotype was found many times. The chain combines TRBV11-1 with TRBJ2-5, with 14 positions matching TRBD2. Germline-derived CDR1 and CDR2 are SGHAT and FQDESV (reference sequence). V trimming: 5 bases; J trimming: 5 bases; junction bases outside the gene matches: 10. The CDR3 runs to 17 residues. The CDR3 sequence: CASSPKGLAGVLETQYF. CDR3 bases: TGTGCCAGCAGCCCAAAGGGACTAGCGGGAGTATTGGAGACCCAGTACTTC.

This clonotype has a count of ten or more. V is TRBV2 and J is TRBJ2-5, with 8 bases matching TRBD1. V shed 3 bases, J shed 3 bases, and the junction held 9 bases outside the gene matches. Germline assignment: CDR1 SNHLY and CDR2 FYNNEI. CDR3 length: 16 residues. Here the CDR3 DNA reads TGTGCCAGCAGTGAGGGGAGGACAGGGTGGGAAGAGACCCAGTACTTC. This gives the protein CASSEGRTGWEETQYF.

This clonotype was recorded a few times. The rearrangement uses TRBV7-9 and TRBJ2-5, with 9 bases aligning to TRBD2. This CDR3 contains 16 residues. The germline V gene has CDR1 SEHNR and CDR2 FQNEAQ (reference sequence). V trimming: 5 bases; J trimming: 5 bases; junction bases outside the gene matches: 12. The CDR3 DNA reads as TGTGCCAGCAGCCAAGTCCCTAGCGGGATGACGGAGACCCAGTACTTC. Protein product: CASSQVPSGMTETQYF.